This entry is about one TCR beta chain. The source of the sample is a study of T cell changes during pregnancy in multiple sclerosis. TCRdb's table, derived via immunoSEQ multiplex PCR, lists solely in-frame clones and lacks some. The sample carries about 73,000 clones, around 94% recorded once. Looked up from germline, CDR1 is SGDLS and CDR2 is YYNGEE. The CDR3 consists of 16 residues. V lost 3 bases and J lost 6; bases outside the gene matches: 10. The sequencing used peripheral blood, collected in the second trimester of pregnancy. V is TRBV9 and J is TRBJ1-5; 9 nucleotides match TRBD1. This clonotype originated in a female donor in good health, enrolled as a control in a pregnancy study. The DNA of the CDR3 is TGTGCCAGCAGCGCCGGGGACAGGGCATTTTCTCAGCCCCAGCATTTT. Protein product: CASSAGDRAFSQPQHF.